The rows below give T cell receptor beta chains drawn from one sample of a study of beta chain features in type 1 diabetes. Profiled with immunoSEQ multiplex PCR; TCRdb holds only in-frame clones, not every one. The table lists 300,000 to 350,000 clones, approximately 8% of them singletons, with approximately 0.44% in the top ten. Sequenced input: central memory CD4+ T cells from blood. The receptors were sampled from a woman aged 18-30 years in good health. The conserved cysteine and the conserved F or W are not part of the CDR3 here. The size field is filled for only some rows; it gives once, few, many or a size class.

cdr3_aa clone_size v_call
SVEVWQRNTEAF few TRBV29-1
ASSLVGGDTQY - TRBV5-4
ASSLTAYEQY - TRBV5-1
AIRRGEQETQY many TRBV10-3
ASSSYRGPYGYT - TRBV5-6
ASSLASRGQVNEQF - TRBV5-1
ASSEVSYRAGNTIY few TRBV2
ASSPPAQGRGADTQY many TRBV28
ATSRQTASETQY few TRBV15
ASSKLDSQY - TRBV5-6
ASSGAGSTDTQY - TRBV25-1
ASSFNGFSTDTQY - TRBV5-6
ASSESGTGQETQY few TRBV13
ASSLQSRTGGYGYT few TRBV7-8
ASSIRPGQGLGANVLT few TRBV9
ASSLGAGGETQY - TRBV7-2
ASSFGQGNIQY few TRBV7-2
ATSRAVNTEAF - TRBV15
ASITTGTGANVLT few TRBV6-1
ASSLSRGTGNEQF - TRBV7-2
ASRPTFEGNQPQH - TRBV6-5
AISDFGTGAGYT many TRBV10-3
ASRLAGGDCYNEQF many TRBV21-1
ASSRSGGSYEQY few TRBV7-2
ASSPGTGEPDYGYT - TRBV28
ASTGWRGAEQF few TRBV10-3
ASRPRDGGEKLF few TRBV4-3
ASSVANNEQF - TRBV9